The 2 T cell receptor beta chains presented below share a single source sample, sequenced in a study of blood T cell repertoires in COVID-19. TCRdb's copy holds only in-frame clones and misses some; the assay was immunoSEQ multiplex PCR. The data contain 75,000 to 95,000 clones, roughly 90% of them singletons. The sample consisted of peripheral blood. The receptors stem from a human donor in a cohort sampled during active COVID-19.

The V and J genes are TRBV5-1 and TRBJ2-1, with 7 bases fitting TRBD2. V shed 5 bases, J shed 7 bases, and the junction held 12 bases outside the gene matches. The CDR3 runs to 15 residues. CDR1 is SGHRS, CDR2 YFSETQ, per germline. The CDR3 is CASSPRLAAGNEQFF. CDR3 DNA: TGCGCCAGCAGTCCGCGGCTAGCAGCGGGGAATGAGCAGTTCTTC.

The CDR3, as DNA: TGTGCCAGCAGCCTACTCCTTTCGGGCACTGAAGCTTTCTTT. Encoded protein: CASSLLLSGTEAFF. This sequence joins TRBV6-2 or TRBV6-3 and TRBJ1-1; D gene unclear. Germline lookup yields CDR1 MNHEY and CDR2 SVGEGT. The CDR3 extends over 14 amino acids. V dropped 6 bases and J dropped 4 bases, with 15 bases sitting between them.